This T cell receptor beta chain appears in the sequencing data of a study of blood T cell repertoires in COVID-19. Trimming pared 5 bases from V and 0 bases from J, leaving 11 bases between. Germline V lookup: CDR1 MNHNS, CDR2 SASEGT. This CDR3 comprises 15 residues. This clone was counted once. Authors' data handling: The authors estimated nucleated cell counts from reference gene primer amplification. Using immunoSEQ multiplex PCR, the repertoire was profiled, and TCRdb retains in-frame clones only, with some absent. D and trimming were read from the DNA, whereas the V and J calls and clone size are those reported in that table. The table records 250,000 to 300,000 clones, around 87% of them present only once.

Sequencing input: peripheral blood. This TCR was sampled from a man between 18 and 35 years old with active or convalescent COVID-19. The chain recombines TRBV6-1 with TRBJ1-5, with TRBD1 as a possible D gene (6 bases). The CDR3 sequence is CASSSWDTSNQPQHF. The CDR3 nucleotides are TGTGCCAGCAGTTCCTGGGACACTAGCAATCAGCCCCAGCATTTT.